This T cell receptor beta chain was sequenced in a study of cytomegalovirus exposure and HLA in healthy donors. CDR3 length: 11 residues. Between the trimmed V and J ends, which lost 2 bases and 6 bases, there was a span of 5 bases. Germline V gene lookup returns CDR1 MNHNY and CDR2 SVGAGI (reference sequence). Researchers ran the PCR with 60 Vbeta and 13 Jbeta primers. Here immunoSEQ multiplex PCR was the method, and the copy in TCRdb shows in-frame clones only, minus some. The repertoire consists of roughly 150,000 clones, with about 68% occurring once and the leading ten covering under 2%. The chain uses TRBV6-6 and TRBJ2-7, with D tentatively TRBD1 (5 bases). Material for sequencing was PBMCs. This clonotype originated in a human donor in good health. DNA of the CDR3: TGTGCCAGCAGTTACGGGGCCGAGCAGTACTTC. Its protein is CASSYGAEQYF.